These 27 T cell receptor beta chains came from one sample sequenced in a study of T cell responses to AZD1222 COVID-19 vaccine. Profiling relied on immunoSEQ multiplex PCR, and the TCRdb table lists in-frame clones only, not all of them. The table includes about 92,000 clones, about nine tenths detected once. Sequencing used peripheral blood, obtained on day 0 of AZD1222 vaccination. Receptors were obtained from an adult in good health.

V and J are TRBV19 and TRBJ1-2, with a weak D call TRBD1 (5 bases). Looked up from germline, CDR1 is LNHDA and CDR2 is SQIVND (reference sequence). The CDR3 loop spans 14 amino acids. V lost 1 base, J lost 4 bases, and 10 bases lay in between. The CDR3 is CASSIVRAPYGYTF. DNA for the CDR3: TGTGCCAGTAGTATAGTCAGGGCGCCCTATGGCTACACCTTC.

CDR3 sequence: CASSQDALSTEQYF. For the CDR3, the DNA is TGTGCCAGCAGCCAAGATGCCCTTAGCACCGAGCAGTACTTC. This rearrangement joins TRBV3-1 (or the pseudogene TRBV3-2) to TRBJ2-7; no firm D call. The ends were cut back, 0 bases at V and 6 bases at J, with 12 bases in the middle. CDR3 length equals 14 residues. Germline loops: CDR1 LGHDT, CDR2 YNNKEL (reference sequence).

This chain joins TRBV28 and TRBJ1-1; 10 bases are a match to TRBD1. Germline trimming cut 10 bases from V and 6 bases from J; bases unmatched to any gene: 14. The germline V gene has CDR1 MDHEN and CDR2 SYDVKM. This CDR3 spans 15 amino acids. The DNA of the CDR3 is TGTGCCATCTCCTCCGCAGGACAGGGGGGGGCTGAAGCTTTCTTT. It translates to CAISSAGQGGAEAFF.

The chain uses TRBV15 and TRBJ1-6; the D gene is possibly TRBD1 (6 bases). The CDR3 extends over 14 amino acids. V lost 8 bases and J 7 bases, leaving 15 bases between the germline ends. In germline, CDR1 is LNHNV, CDR2 YYDKDF (reference sequence). The CDR3 DNA follows: TGTGCCACCGAGGACAGACGAAAGAATTCACCCCTCCACTTT. This translates into CATEDRRKNSPLHF.

This clone appeared a single time. The chain carries TRBV19 and TRBJ1-2; 9 positions agree with TRBD1. In germline, CDR1 is LNHDA, CDR2 SQIVND (reference sequence). This CDR3 is built from 16 residues. With V trimmed by 6 bases and J by 2 bases, 10 bases remained unmatched. The chain's CDR3 is CASRTSPDRGNYGYTF. The CDR3 region has the DNA TGTGCCAGTAGGACTTCCCCGGACAGGGGAAACTATGGCTACACCTTC.

CDR3 sequence reads: CASSVVTYDEQFF. In DNA form, the CDR3 reads TGTGCCAGCAGCGTAGTCACTTACGATGAGCAGTTCTTC. The V gene is TRBV9, the J gene TRBJ2-1; D is ambiguous. The germline V and J ends were trimmed by 0 bases and 8 bases, with 9 bases remaining between them. The germline V gene encodes CDR1 SGDLS and CDR2 YYNGEE. This CDR3 is built from 13 residues.

This sequence joins TRBV18 and TRBJ1-3; D may be TRBD1 (5 bases). Trimming left V 6 bases short and J 4 bases short, with 19 bases between. This CDR3 spans 16 amino acids. Germline-derived CDR1 and CDR2 are KGHSH and LQKENI. The DNA for the CDR3 is TGTGCCAGCTCCCCTCGTCAGGGTCGAGGGGGAAACACCATATATTTT. It translates to CASSPRQGRGGNTIYF.

V gene TRBV19 combines with J gene TRBJ1-2; the D is unclear. The CDR3 covers 15 residues. The V gene's germline CDR1 is LNHDA and CDR2 SQIVND (reference sequence). V was pared by 11 bases and J by 4 bases, with 23 bases between. The CDR3 sequence: CASRDGHEGSYGYTF. The CDR3 DNA is TGTGCCTCAAGAGATGGCCATGAGGGTTCCTATGGCTACACCTTC.

This chain uses TRBV5-4 with TRBJ2-1; D possibly corresponds to TRBD2 (5 bases). The germline CDR1 and CDR2 sequences are SGHNT and YYREEE (reference sequence). CDR3 length: 16 amino acids. The V and J ends lost 3 bases and 0 bases respectively, with 13 bases between them. The CDR3 here is CASSSTLGSSYNEQFF. The CDR3 DNA follows: TGTGCCAGCAGCTCGACGTTAGGGAGCTCCTACAATGAGCAGTTCTTC.

The chain is built from TRBV15 and TRBJ1-3; tentatively, D is TRBD1 (5 bases). From germline, CDR1 is LNHNV and CDR2 YYDKDF (reference sequence). This CDR3 has 14 amino acids. Trimming took off 3 bases at V and 2 bases at J, with 8 bases between the two ends. The CDR3 DNA reads TGTGCCACCAGCAGTTCCAGGGCTGGAAACACCATATATTTT. It is translated as CATSSSRAGNTIYF.

The chain joins TRBV11-2 to TRBJ1-2; 9 bases are shared with TRBD1. Germline CDR1 reads SGHAT; CDR2 reads FQNNGV. The J segment lost 7 bases and the V segment lost 3 bases, leaving 3 bases of the junction unmatched. This CDR3 contains 13 residues. The CDR3, as DNA: TGTGCCAGCAGCTTGGACAGGGGAAGTGGCTACACCTTC. Protein: CASSLDRGSGYTF.

The chain combines TRBV10-3 with TRBJ1-5; D possibly corresponds to TRBD1 (6 bases). Per the germline V gene, CDR1 is ENHRY and CDR2 is SYGVKD. The CDR3 contains 14 residues. V was shortened by 0 bases and J by 8 bases, with 11 bases between the two germline ends. The CDR3: CAISESNRAKPQHF. The CDR3, as DNA: TGTGCCATCAGTGAGTCTAACAGGGCTAAGCCCCAGCATTTT.

This clone was recorded only once. The chain couples TRBV4-3 to TRBJ2-5; the D is unclear. V lost 0 bases, J lost 2 bases, and 10 bases lay in between. The CDR3 length is 15 residues. Germline CDR1 is LGHNA and CDR2 is YSLEER. CDR3 coding DNA: TGCGCCAGCAGCCAAGATTTACAGAGACAAGAGACCCAGTACTTC. It specifies CASSQDLQRQETQYF.

The chain uses TRBV6-2 or TRBV6-3 and TRBJ1-6; D is perhaps TRBD1 (5 bases). Trimming took off 4 bases at V and 6 bases at J, with 7 bases between the two ends. This CDR3 spans 13 amino acids. The germline V gene encodes CDR1 MNHEY and CDR2 SVGEGT. CDR3 nucleotide sequence: TGTGCCAGCAGTTGGGGGGGTAATTCACCCCTCCACTTT. The encoded protein is CASSWGGNSPLHF.

V and J are TRBV5-1 and TRBJ1-1, with no clear D. V lost 0 bases, J lost 6 bases, and 15 bases lay in between. There are 15 residues in the CDR3. CDR1 and CDR2 from the germline V gene are SGHRS and YFSETQ. In DNA, the CDR3 is TGCGCCAGCAGCTTGGCTACAACTCGGGCGTCTGAAGCTTTCTTT. Protein product: CASSLATTRASEAFF.

The rearrangement links TRBV9 to TRBJ1-1, with D unresolved. The CDR3 is 14 amino acids. The ends were cut back, 0 bases at V and 1 base at J, with 7 bases in the middle. CDR1 and CDR2 (germline): SGDLS, YYNGEE. CDR3 in amino acids: CASSVVAANTEAFF. The CDR3 DNA is TGTGCCAGCAGCGTAGTGGCGGCGAACACTGAAGCTTTCTTT.

This clone has just one count. The chain recombines TRBV28 with TRBJ1-4, with 7 bases fitting TRBD1. V dropped 5 bases and J dropped 6; count of bases not matched to a gene: 15. The CDR3 is made up of 17 amino acids. Germline loops: CDR1 MDHEN, CDR2 SYDVKM. The CDR3 region has the DNA TGTGCCAGCAGTCTACGATCGACAGGGACTTCCTATGAAAAACTGTTTTTT. This encodes CASSLRSTGTSYEKLFF.

The chain employs TRBV7-3 and TRBJ1-6, with TRBD1 matching over 8 bases. The trim removed 4 bases at V and 9 bases at J, leaving 5 bases unmatched. The CDR3 is 14 amino acids. Germline assignment: CDR1 SGHTA and CDR2 FQGTGA. The CDR3 sequence: CASSSGQGSSPLHF. In DNA form, the CDR3 reads TGTGCCAGCAGCTCCGGACAGGGAAGTTCACCCCTCCACTTT.

The chain has TRBV5-1 and TRBJ2-7; D not certain. Germline-derived CDR1 and CDR2 are SGHRS and YFSETQ. This CDR3 comprises 13 residues. Trimming removed 0 bases at V and 2 bases at J, with 6 bases between. For the CDR3, the DNA is TGCGCCAGCAGCTTGGGCAGCACCTACGAGCAGTACTTC. Translated, it gives CASSLGSTYEQYF.

The chain joins TRBV3-1 (or the pseudogene TRBV3-2) to TRBJ1-6; D might be TRBD1 (5 bases). The germline V and J ends were trimmed by 1 base and 6 bases, with 7 bases remaining between them. This CDR3 has 14 residues. CDR1 and CDR2 (germline): LGHDT, YNNKEL (reference sequence). The CDR3 spells CASSQGDSNSPLHF. CDR3 nucleotide sequence: TGTGCCAGCAGCCAAGGAGACAGTAATTCACCCCTCCACTTT.

The rearrangement links TRBV6-4 to TRBJ2-3, with no clear D. Trimming left V 3 bases short and J 2 bases short, with 6 bases between. Per the germline V gene, CDR1 is MRHNA and CDR2 is SNTAGT. The CDR3 extends over 13 amino acids. CDR3 DNA: TGTGCCAGCAGTGAGGTTTACACAGATACGCAGTATTTT. This codes for CASSEVYTDTQYF.

The genes are TRBV9 and TRBJ2-1, with 13 bases aligning to TRBD2. The CDR3 is 17 amino acids. Germline CDR1 is SGDLS and CDR2 is YYNGEE. Trimming at V came to 4 bases and at J to 7 bases, leaving 11 bases not matched to a gene. The CDR3 DNA reads as TGTGCCAGCAGCATACACCCGGGACTAGCGGGGCAGAATGAGCAGTTCTTC. This gives the protein CASSIHPGLAGQNEQFF.

V gene TRBV10-3 combines with J gene TRBJ2-2; D call uncertain. V lost 6 bases and J lost 7, with 15 bases in between. The length of the CDR3 is 14 residues. Per germline, CDR1 ENHRY and CDR2 SYGVKD. The CDR3 here is CAIRLGPERGELFF. Written as DNA, the CDR3 is TGTGCCATCAGGCTCGGGCCCGAGCGCGGGGAGCTGTTTTTT.

The chain joins TRBV14 to TRBJ2-5, with D unresolved. Germline-derived CDR1 and CDR2 are SGHDN and FVKESK. The CDR3 has 14 amino acids. V lost 3 bases, J lost 3 bases, and 11 bases lay in between. The CDR3 spells CASSHLVMEETQYF. CDR3 coding DNA: TGTGCCAGCAGCCACCTAGTGATGGAAGAGACCCAGTACTTC.

The chain combines TRBV19 with TRBJ1-1, with a tentative D call TRBD1 (6 bases). Deletions cut 4 bases from V and 6 bases from J, with 15 bases between. Germline V gene data show CDR1 as LNHDA and CDR2 as SQIVND (reference sequence). This CDR3 is 14 amino acids long. CDR3 protein: CASSTTTGIAEAFF. In nucleotides, the CDR3 is TGTGCCAGTAGTACGACCACAGGGATCGCTGAAGCTTTCTTT.

Only one count was recorded for this clone. The chain links TRBV3-1 (or the pseudogene TRBV3-2) to TRBJ1-3; tentatively, D is TRBD1 (5 bases). Trimming shortened V by 5 bases and J by 8 bases, and 16 bases separated the two germline ends. Germline CDR1 and CDR2: LGHDT and YNNKEL (reference sequence). The CDR3 is 14 residues long. As DNA, the CDR3 is TGTGCCAGCAGCGGTCCCGGGGCCGGGGACACCATATATTTT. This sequence encodes CASSGPGAGDTIYF.

The chain uses TRBV7-9 and TRBJ1-1, with TRBD1 matching 7 bases. The V gene end was trimmed by 6 bases and the J gene end by 4 bases; junction bases not matched to a gene: 11. This CDR3 has 15 residues. CDR1 is SEHNR, CDR2 FQNEAQ, per germline (reference sequence). In DNA form, the CDR3 reads TGTGCCAGCAGTCTTACGACAGGGTCTGTCACTGAAGCTTTCTTT. This sequence encodes CASSLTTGSVTEAFF.